This T cell receptor (beta chain) stems from a study of T cells in Graves' hyperthyroidism and ophthalmopathy. Whole-study findings and limits: Median prediction lead before ophthalmopathy onset was about 6.5 months with the model. Using 13 V-J features, a model discriminated ophthalmopathy from stable hyperthyroidism. Most clonotypes expanded in the thyroid (above 0.001) were also present in blood.

TCR beta CDR3 sequences were amplified from RNA transcripts. The HTBI set primed first-round TCR CDR3 RT-PCR. TCRdb fed the multiplex PCR reads into MiXCR, producing one record per CDR3 protein. This sample has approximately 420,000 distinct CDR3 sequences; roughly an eighth occur once, and the top ten carry approximately 5.3%. Germline V lookup: CDR1 GTSNPN, CDR2 SVGIG (reference sequence). The trim removed 3 bases at V and 3 bases at J, leaving 4 bases unmatched. There are 13 residues in the CDR3. This clonotype was detected only a few times. Its antigen is currently unknown. The TCR sequence derives from a woman aged 18-29 years with Graves' hyperthyroidism. V gene TRBV30 combines with J gene TRBJ2-7; TRBD2 aligns across 8 bases. The sequencing sample was made of blood. In DNA, the CDR3 is TGTGCCTGGAGGGCCGGGACTAGCTACGAGCAGTACTTC. Translating it yields CAWRAGTSYEQYF.